This T cell receptor beta chain was recovered during a study of cytotoxic CD8 clonotypes in ibrutinib-treated CLL (dated by TCRdb to about 2021). For the study in its entirety: The cohort had about a dozen relapsed/refractory and under 16 treatment-naive patients; roughly 18 were IGHV unmutated. Responses were partial in approximately 24 patients and complete in 2; after median around 68 months follow-up, roughly 14 stayed in remission and about twelve progressed. The response samples were drawn at a median of approximately 12 months into treatment, with a range of roughly 6 to 36 months. Samples averaged roughly 280,000 productive templates and some 96,000 productive rearrangements. Of the roughly 81 people in the trial, about two dozen had longitudinal samples available. Cryopreserved peripheral blood mononuclear cells were obtained prior to treatment, at the time of response, and at either disease progression or sustained remission. Every remission and progressive disease sample was obtained while ibrutinib was still being received by the patients. Results and caveats for the whole study, not just this receptor: Sustained-remission and progressing patients did not have matched sampling times, and lymph node repertoires were not examined. At baseline, clonality was higher than in age-matched healthy donors and showed a strong correlation with circulating CD8+ T-cell counts. An increase in clonality was observed at ibrutinib response, with clonality remaining stable during sustained remission and falling back toward baseline at progression. Public clonotypes were rare and either shrank or stayed stable during treatment, and the rise in clonality at ibrutinib response reflected expansion of private clonotypes.

Per the publication, the time point label means: 24 months on ibrutinib. Approximately 2 micrograms of genomic DNA were extracted from cryopreserved PBMCs for TCR beta library preparation. High-throughput TCR beta sequencing was performed on longitudinal blood samples from CLL patients receiving ibrutinib monotherapy. The patients were enrolled in a single-center, open-label phase 2 trial of ibrutinib monotherapy. A MiSeq instrument was used for deep resolution sequencing, which targeted depths ranging from 1 in 1 million up to 1 in 200,000 T cells, with coverage averaging 10x for each clonotype. The immunoSEQ hsTCRB Kit was used to generate the TCR beta libraries. As for how the authors treated the data: Data were analyzed with ImmunoSEQ Data Assistant and ImmunoSEQ Analyzer, with V, D and J genes assigned per IMGT definitions. Clonality, with values ranging from 0 to 1, was calculated as one minus the normalized Shannon entropy of productive rearrangement frequencies. Public clonotype analysis was restricted to overrepresented clonotypes comprising at least 0.05% of each patient's repertoire. About a dozen age-matched healthy donor repertoires from immuneACCESS served as clonality controls. TCRdb retrieved this table from immuneACCESS and kept in-frame rearrangements only. Not all clones are present; in checked studies, unresolved V genes account for under half, and no reason is known for the remainder. V and J calls and clone size follow that table, whereas D and trimming were derived from the DNA. Recorded for this sample are nearly 50,000 clones; about 50% of them occurred a single time. Roughly a quarter of the sample is taken by the ten largest.

This clone was counted a few times. This receptor's antigen is unknown. No base quality values were provided; no much bigger clone lies one nucleotide off. This sequence was found in a human donor with chronic lymphocytic leukemia. Sequenced here: PBMCs, sampled after 24 months of ibrutinib treatment.

Read as DNA, the sequence is TGTGCCAGCAGCTTGGCCGGACCCGACGAGCAGTACTTC. This is translated as CASSLAGPDEQYF. Rearrangement joined TRBV5-4 to TRBJ2-7, with the D gene call left open. The CDR3 goes from the cysteine to the phenylalanine over 13 residues. This entry keeps only the CDR3 DNA: 39 bases, framed from base 1. In the germline V gene (reference sequence), CDR1 corresponds to SGHNT and CDR2 to YYREEE. V is shortened by 0 bases, J by 5 bases, and the region joining them spans 9 bases.